What follows describes a single T cell receptor beta chain. Its antigen is undetermined. The data belong to a study of T cells in localized non-small cell lung cancer. TCRdb keeps only in-frame clones here, not all; method: immunoSEQ multiplex PCR. The sample has about 3,400 clones; roughly 27% are singletons. CDR3 length: 14 amino acids. Trimming took off 1 base at V and 9 bases at J, with 13 bases between the two ends. Looked up from germline, CDR1 is KGHSH and CDR2 is LQKENI. Study results and limitations: Uninvolved neighboring lung showed the greatest T cell clonality, exceeding tumor.

Sample: lung tumor tissue, taken before any cancer treatment. The chain has TRBV18 and TRBJ2-1; D could derive from TRBD1 or TRBD2 (6 bases each). The origin of this receptor is a female donor over 55 with stage I lung adenocarcinoma. CDR3 protein: CASSPQRGGSEQFF. CDR3 in DNA: TGTGCCAGCTCACCACAGCGAGGGGGGTCTGAGCAGTTCTTC.